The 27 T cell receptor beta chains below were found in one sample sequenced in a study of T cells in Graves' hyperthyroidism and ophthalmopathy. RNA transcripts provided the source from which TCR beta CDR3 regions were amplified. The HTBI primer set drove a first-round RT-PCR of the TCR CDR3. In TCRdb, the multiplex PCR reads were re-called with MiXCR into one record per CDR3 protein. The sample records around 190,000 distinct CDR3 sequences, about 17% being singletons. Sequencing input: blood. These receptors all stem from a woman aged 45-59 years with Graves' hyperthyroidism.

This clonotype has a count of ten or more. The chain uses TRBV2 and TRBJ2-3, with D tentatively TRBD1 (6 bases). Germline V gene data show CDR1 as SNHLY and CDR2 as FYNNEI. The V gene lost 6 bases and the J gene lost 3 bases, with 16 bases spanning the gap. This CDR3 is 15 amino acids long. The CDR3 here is CASRLQGLSTDTQYF. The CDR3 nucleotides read TGTGCCAGCAGGCTACAGGGCCTTTCGACAGATACGCAGTATTTT.

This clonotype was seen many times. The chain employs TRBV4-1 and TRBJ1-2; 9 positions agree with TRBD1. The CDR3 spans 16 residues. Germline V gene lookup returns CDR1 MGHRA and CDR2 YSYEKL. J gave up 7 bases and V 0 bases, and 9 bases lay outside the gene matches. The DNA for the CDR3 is TGCGCCAGCAGCCAAGATGACAGGGGGGCTTTCCCTGGCTACACCTTC. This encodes CASSQDDRGAFPGYTF.

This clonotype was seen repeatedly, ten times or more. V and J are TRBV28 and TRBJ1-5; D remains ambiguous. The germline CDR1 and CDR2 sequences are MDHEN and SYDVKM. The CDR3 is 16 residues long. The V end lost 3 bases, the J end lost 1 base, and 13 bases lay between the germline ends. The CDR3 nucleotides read TGTGCCAGCAGTTTGACGGGGTTAGGAAGCAATCAGCCCCAGCATTTT. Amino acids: CASSLTGLGSNQPQHF.

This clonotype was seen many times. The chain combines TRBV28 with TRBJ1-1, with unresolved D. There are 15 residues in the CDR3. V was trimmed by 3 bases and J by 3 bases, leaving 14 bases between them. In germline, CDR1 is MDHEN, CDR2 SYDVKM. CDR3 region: CASSLIGLSDTEAFF. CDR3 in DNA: TGTGCCAGCAGTTTGATTGGACTCTCCGACACTGAAGCTTTCTTT.

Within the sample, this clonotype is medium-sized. As DNA, the CDR3 is TGTGCCAGCAGTTGGGGGGGCCTAGCTGAAGCTTTCTTT. It translates to CASSWGGLAEAFF. V is TRBV12-3 or TRBV12-4 and J is TRBJ1-1; the D gene is possibly TRBD1 (6 bases). The length of the CDR3 is 13 residues. Trimming took off 4 bases at V and 6 bases at J, with 12 bases between the two ends.

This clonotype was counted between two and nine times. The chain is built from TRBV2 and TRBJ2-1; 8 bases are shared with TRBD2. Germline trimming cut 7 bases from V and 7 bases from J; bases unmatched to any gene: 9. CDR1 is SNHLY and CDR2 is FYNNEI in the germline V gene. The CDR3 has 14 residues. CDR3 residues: CASTRGTSRNEQFF. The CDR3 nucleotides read TGTGCCAGCACCCGCGGGACTAGTAGGAATGAGCAGTTCTTC.

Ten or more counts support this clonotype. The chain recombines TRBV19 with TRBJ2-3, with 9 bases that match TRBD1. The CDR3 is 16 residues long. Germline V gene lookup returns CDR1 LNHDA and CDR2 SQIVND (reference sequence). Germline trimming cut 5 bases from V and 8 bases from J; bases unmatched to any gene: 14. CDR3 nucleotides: TGTGCCAGTAGTGCCCCGGGACAGGGACCTCTGGGTACGCAGTATTTT. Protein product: CASSAPGQGPLGTQYF.

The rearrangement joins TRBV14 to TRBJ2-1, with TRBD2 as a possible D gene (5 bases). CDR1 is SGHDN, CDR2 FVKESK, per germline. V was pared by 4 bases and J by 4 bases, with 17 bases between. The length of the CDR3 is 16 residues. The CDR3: CASSRARVRPYNEQFF. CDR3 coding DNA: TGTGCCAGCAGCCGGGCGAGGGTCCGCCCTTACAATGAGCAGTTCTTC.

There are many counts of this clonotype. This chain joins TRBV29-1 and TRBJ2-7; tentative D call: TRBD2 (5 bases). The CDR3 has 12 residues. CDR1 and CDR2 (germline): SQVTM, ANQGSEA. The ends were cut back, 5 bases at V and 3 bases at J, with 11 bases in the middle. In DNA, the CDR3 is TGCAGCGTTCTGGACGGACTCTACGAGCAGTACTTC. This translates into CSVLDGLYEQYF.

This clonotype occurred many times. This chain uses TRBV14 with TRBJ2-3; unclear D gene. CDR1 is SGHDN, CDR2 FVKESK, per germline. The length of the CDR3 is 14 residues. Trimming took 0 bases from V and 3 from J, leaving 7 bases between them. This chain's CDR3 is CASSQDRGTDTQYF. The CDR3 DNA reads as TGTGCCAGCAGCCAAGATCGTGGGACAGATACGCAGTATTTT.

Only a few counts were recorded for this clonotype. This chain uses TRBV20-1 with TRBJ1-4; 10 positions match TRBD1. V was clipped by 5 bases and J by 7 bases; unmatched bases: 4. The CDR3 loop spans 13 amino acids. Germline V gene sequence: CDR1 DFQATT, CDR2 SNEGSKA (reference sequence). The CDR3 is CSAQTGGSEKLFF. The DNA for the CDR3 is TGCAGTGCTCAGACAGGGGGCAGTGAAAAACTGTTTTTT.

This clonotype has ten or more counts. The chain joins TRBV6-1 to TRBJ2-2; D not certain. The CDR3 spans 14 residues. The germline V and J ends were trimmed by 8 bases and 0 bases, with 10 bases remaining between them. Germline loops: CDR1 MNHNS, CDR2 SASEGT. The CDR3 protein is CASLLGSNTGELFF. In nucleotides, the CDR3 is TGTGCCAGCTTACTCGGCTCGAACACCGGGGAGCTGTTTTTT.

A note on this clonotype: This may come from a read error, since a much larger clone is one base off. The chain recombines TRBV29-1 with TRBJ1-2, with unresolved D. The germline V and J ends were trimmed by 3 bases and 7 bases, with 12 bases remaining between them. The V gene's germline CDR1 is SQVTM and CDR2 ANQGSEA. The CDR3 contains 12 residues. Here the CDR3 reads CSVDGPGIGYTF. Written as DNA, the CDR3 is TGCAGCGTTGATGGCCCGGGAATTGGCTACACCTTC.

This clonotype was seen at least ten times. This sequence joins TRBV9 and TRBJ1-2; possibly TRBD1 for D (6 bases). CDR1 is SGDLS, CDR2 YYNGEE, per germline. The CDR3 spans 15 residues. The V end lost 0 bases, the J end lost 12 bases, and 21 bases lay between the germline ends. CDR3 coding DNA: TGTGCCAGCAGCGTAGACCCTACTAGACAGGACCCACACACCTTC. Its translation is CASSVDPTRQDPHTF.

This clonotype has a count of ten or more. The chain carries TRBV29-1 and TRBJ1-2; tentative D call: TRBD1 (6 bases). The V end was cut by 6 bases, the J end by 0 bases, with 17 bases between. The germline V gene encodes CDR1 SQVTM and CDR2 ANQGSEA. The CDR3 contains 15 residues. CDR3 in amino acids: CSVNLQGIPNYGYTF. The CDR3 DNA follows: TGCAGCGTGAACCTACAGGGAATCCCTAACTATGGCTACACCTTC.

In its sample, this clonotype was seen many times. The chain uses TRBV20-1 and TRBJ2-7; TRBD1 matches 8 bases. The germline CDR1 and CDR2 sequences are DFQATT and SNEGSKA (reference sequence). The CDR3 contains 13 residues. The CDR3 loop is CRASGGPPYEQYF. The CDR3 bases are TGCAGGGCGTCAGGGGGCCCCCCCTACGAGCAGTACTTC.

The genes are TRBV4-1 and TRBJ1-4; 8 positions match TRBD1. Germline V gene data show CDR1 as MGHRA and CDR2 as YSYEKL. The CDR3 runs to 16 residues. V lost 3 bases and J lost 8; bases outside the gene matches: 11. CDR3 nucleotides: TGCGCCAGCAGCCACGCTTCGGACAGGGTTAGGGAAAAACTGTTTTTT. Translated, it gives CASSHASDRVREKLFF.

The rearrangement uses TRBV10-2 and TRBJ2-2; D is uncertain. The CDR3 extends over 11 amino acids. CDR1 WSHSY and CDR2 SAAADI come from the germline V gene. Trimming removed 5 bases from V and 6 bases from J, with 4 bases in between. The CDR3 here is CASSNSGELFF. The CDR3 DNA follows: TGCGCCAGCAGTAACTCCGGGGAGCTGTTTTTT.

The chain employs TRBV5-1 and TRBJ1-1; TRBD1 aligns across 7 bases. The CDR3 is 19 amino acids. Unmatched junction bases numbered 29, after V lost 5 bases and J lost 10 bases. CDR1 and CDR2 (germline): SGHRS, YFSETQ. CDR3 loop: CASSRGTAGGVNGDKRAFF. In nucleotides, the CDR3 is TGCGCCAGCAGTCGGGGGACAGCCGGTGGAGTAAACGGGGATAAACGAGCTTTCTTT. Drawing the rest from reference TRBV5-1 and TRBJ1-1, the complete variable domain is KAGVTQTPRYLIKTRGQQVTLSCSPISGHRSVSWYQQTPGQGLQFLFEYFSETQRNKGNFPGRFSGRQFSNSRSEMNVSTLELGDSALYLCASSRGTAGGVNGDKRAFFGQGTRLTVV.

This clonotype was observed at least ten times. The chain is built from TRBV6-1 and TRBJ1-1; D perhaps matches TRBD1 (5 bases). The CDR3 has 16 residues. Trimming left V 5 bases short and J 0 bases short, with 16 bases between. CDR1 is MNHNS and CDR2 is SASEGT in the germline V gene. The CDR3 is CASSYYRGGMNTEAFF. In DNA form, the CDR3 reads TGTGCCAGCAGTTACTATCGGGGGGGGATGAACACTGAAGCTTTCTTT.

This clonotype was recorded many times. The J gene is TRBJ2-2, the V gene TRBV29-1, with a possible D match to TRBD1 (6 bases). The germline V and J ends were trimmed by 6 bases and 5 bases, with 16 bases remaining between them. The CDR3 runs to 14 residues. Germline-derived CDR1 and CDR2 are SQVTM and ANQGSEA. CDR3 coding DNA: TGCAGCGTATGGGACACCGGCATGACCGGGGAGCTGTTTTTT. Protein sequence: CSVWDTGMTGELFF.

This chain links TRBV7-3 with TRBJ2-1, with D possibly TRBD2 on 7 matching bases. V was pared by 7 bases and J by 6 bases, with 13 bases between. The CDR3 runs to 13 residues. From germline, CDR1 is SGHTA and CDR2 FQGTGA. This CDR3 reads CASTRGAPNEQFF. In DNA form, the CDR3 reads TGTGCCAGCACCCGGGGGGCCCCCAATGAGCAGTTCTTC. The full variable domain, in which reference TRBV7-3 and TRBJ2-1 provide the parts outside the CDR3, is GAGVSQTPSNKVTEKGKYVELRCDPISGHTALYWYRQSLGQGPEFLIYFQGTGAADDSGLPNDRFFAVRPEGSVSTLKIQRTERGDSAVYLCASTRGAPNEQFFGPGTRLTVL.

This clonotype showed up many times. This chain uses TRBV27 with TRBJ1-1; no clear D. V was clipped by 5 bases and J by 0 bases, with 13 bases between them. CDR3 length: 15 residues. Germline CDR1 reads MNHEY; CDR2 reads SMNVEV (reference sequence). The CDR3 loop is CASSPMGKMNTEAFF. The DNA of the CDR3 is TGTGCCAGCAGTCCCATGGGGAAAATGAACACTGAAGCTTTCTTT.

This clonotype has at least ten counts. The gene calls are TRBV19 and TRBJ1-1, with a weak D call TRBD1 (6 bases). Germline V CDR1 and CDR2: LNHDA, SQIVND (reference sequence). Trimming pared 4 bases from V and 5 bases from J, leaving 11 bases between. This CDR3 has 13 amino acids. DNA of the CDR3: TGTGCCAGTAGTACCAGACAGGAAACTGAAGCTTTCTTT. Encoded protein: CASSTRQETEAFF.

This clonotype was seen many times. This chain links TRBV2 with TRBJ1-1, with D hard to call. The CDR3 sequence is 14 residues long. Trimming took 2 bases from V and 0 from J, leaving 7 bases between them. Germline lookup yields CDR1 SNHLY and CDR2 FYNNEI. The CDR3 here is CASSERDMNTEAFF. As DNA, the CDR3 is TGTGCCAGCAGTGAAAGGGATATGAACACTGAAGCTTTCTTT.

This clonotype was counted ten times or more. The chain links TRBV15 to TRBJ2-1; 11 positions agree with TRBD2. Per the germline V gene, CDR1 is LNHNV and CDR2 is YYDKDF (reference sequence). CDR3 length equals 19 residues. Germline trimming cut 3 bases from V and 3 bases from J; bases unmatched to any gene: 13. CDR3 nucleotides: TGTGCCACCAGCAGGGGACTAGCGGCTCCTCGCAGGGTCTACAATGAGCAGTTCTTC. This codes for CATSRGLAAPRRVYNEQFF.

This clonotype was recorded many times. The CDR3 region has the DNA TGTGCCACCAGTGACCGGGGCCTGGGGGATCAGCCCCAGCATTTT. Translation: CATSDRGLGDQPQHF. The V and J genes are TRBV24-1 and TRBJ1-5; tentatively, D is TRBD1 (5 bases). V lost 4 bases and J lost 5, with 14 bases in between. Germline values: CDR1 KGHDR, CDR2 SFDVKD. The CDR3 has 15 amino acids.